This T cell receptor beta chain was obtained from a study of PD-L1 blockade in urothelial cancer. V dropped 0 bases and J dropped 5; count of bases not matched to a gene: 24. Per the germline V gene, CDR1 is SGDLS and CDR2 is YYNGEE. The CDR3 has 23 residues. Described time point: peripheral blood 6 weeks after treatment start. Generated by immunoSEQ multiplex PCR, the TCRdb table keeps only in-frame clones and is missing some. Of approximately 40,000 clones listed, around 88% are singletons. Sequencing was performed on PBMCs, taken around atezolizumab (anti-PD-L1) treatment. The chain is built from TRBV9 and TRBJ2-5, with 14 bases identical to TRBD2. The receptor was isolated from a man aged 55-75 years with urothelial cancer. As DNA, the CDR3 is TGTGCCAGCAGCGTAGCCGTTGAGACGTACAGACCGGGACTAGCGGGAGTTGGGGAGACCCAGTACTTC. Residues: CASSVAVETYRPGLAGVGETQYF.